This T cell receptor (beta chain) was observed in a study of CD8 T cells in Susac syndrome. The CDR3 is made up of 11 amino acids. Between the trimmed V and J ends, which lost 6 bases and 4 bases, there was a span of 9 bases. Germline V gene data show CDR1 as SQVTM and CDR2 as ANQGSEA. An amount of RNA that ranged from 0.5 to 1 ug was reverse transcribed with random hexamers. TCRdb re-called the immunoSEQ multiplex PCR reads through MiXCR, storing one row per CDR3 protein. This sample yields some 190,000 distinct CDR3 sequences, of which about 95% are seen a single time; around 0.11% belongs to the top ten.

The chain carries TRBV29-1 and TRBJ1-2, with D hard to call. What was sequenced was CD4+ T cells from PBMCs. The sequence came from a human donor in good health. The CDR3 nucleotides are TGCAGCGTGGACGACCGCTATGGCTACACCTTC. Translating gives CSVDDRYGYTF.